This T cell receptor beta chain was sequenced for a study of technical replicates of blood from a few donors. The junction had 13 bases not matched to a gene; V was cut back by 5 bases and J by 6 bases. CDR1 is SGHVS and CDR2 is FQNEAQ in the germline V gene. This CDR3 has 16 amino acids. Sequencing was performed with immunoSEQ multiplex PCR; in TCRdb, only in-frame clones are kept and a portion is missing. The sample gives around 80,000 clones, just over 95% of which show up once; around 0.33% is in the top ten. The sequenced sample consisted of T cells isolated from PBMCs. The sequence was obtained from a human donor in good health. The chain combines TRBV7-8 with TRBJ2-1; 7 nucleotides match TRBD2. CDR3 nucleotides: TGTGCCAGCAGCAATCGATTTCTAGCGGAGATCAATGAGCAGTTCTTC. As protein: CASSNRFLAEINEQFF.